These 29 T cell receptor beta chains originate from one sample sequenced in a study of T cells expressing NK-cell markers. After re-calling the 5' RACE reads, TCRdb lists one entry per CDR3 protein, DNA absent. Its table records a few hundred thousand distinct CDR3 sequences. The specimen sequenced was blood T cells: a sorted CD56 or NKG2C T cell subset, CD4+ or CD8+ T cells, or bulk PBMC T cells (not recorded which). All receptors derive from a man aged 18 to 69 in good health.

This chain joins TRBV6-2 or TRBV6-3 and TRBJ1-5; TCRdb indicates TRBD1, and absent DNA this call remains unverified. The germline gives CDR1 MNHEY, CDR2 SVGEGT. The CDR3 length is 15 residues. The CDR3 loop is CASSYGTIDNQPQHF.

The chain has TRBV16 and TRBJ1-2; TCRdb selects TRBD1, and the lack of DNA leaves this call unchecked. Germline lookup yields CDR1 KGHSY and CDR2 FQNENV. The CDR3 has 15 residues. Here the CDR3 reads CASSQSQGPNYGYTF.

J is TRBJ2-1 and V is TRBV7-8; TCRdb's assignment of TRBD2 cannot be checked, as there is no DNA. Looked up from germline, CDR1 is SGHVS and CDR2 is FQNEAQ. CDR3 length: 15 residues. The CDR3 protein is CASSLPPQGGSEQFF.

This chain connects TRBV4-2 to TRBJ2-7; the D call of TRBD1 rests on TCRdb alone, since no DNA is present to check it. CDR3 length: 13 amino acids. The germline gives CDR1 LGHNA, CDR2 YNFKEQ. This CDR3 reads CASSAQGNHEQYF.

The chain carries TRBV6-1 and TRBJ1-1; the TCRdb D gene call, TRBD1, has no DNA to confirm it. This CDR3 region has 13 residues. The V gene's germline CDR1 is MNHNS and CDR2 SASEGT. CDR3 residues: CATPLEPNTEAFF.

This chain uses TRBV12-3 or TRBV12-4 with TRBJ2-7; TCRdb's D call of TRBD2 is untestable without DNA. This CDR3 spans 14 amino acids. CDR3 region: CASRRAGGSYEQYF.

The V gene is TRBV7-9, the J gene TRBJ2-3; the TCRdb D gene call, TRBD2, has no DNA to confirm it. The CDR3 contains 17 residues. CDR1 SEHNR and CDR2 FQNEAQ come from the germline V gene (reference sequence). The CDR3 sequence: CASSRPPLADSTDTQYF.

The V gene is TRBV18, the J gene TRBJ2-1; absent DNA, TCRdb's TRBD1 call cannot be checked. Germline V gene lookup returns CDR1 KGHSH and CDR2 LQKENI. This CDR3 comprises 13 residues. The chain's CDR3 is CASSPGAENEQFF.

CDR3 in amino acids: CASSRDGENTEAFF. This chain uses TRBV2 with TRBJ1-1. Looked up from germline, CDR1 is SNHLY and CDR2 is FYNNEI. The length of the CDR3 is 14 residues.

The chain has TRBV3-1 and TRBJ2-5; lacking DNA, the TRBD1 call made by TCRdb goes unchecked. This CDR3 region has 12 residues. From germline, CDR1 is LGHDT and CDR2 YNNKEL (reference sequence). CDR3 protein: CASQGARETQFF.

The chain joins TRBV29-1 to TRBJ1-2. The germline CDR1 and CDR2 sequences are SQVTM and ANQGSEA. This CDR3 region has 11 residues. CDR3 loop: CSVASGRDYTF.

This chain connects TRBV9 to TRBJ2-3; TCRdb returns TRBD2, unconfirmable since there is no DNA. CDR3 size: 18 residues. Germline assignment: CDR1 SGDLS and CDR2 YYNGEE. The CDR3 loop is CASSVAPSGGAGTDTQYF. Looking up the rest from reference TRBV9 and TRBJ2-3 gives the full variable domain: DSGVTQTPKHLITATGQRVTLRCSPRSGDLSVYWYQQSLDQGLQFLIQYYNGEERAKGNILERFSAQQFPDLHSELNLSSLELGDSALYFCASSVAPSGGAGTDTQYFGPGTRLTVL.

The chain couples TRBV7-9 to TRBJ1-6; checking the TCRdb D call of TRBD1 is not possible without DNA. Germline V CDR1 and CDR2: SEHNR, FQNEAQ (reference sequence). This CDR3 is 13 amino acids long. CDR3 amino acids: CASSNTGNSPLHF.

CDR3 in amino acids: CASSLAYTGTASSYEQYF. The gene calls are TRBV11-1 and TRBJ2-7; TCRdb selects TRBD1, and the lack of DNA leaves this call unchecked. Germline V gene sequence: CDR1 SGHAT, CDR2 FQDESV (reference sequence). The CDR3 runs to 18 residues.

The chain links TRBV7-9 to TRBJ2-7. The germline V gene has CDR1 SEHNR and CDR2 FQNEAQ (reference sequence). This CDR3 has 15 residues. The chain's CDR3 is CASSLSLGSSYEQYF.

This rearrangement joins TRBV5-4 to TRBJ2-3; absent DNA, TCRdb's TRBD2 call cannot be checked. The CDR3 spans 14 residues. Per germline, CDR1 SGHNT and CDR2 YYREEE (reference sequence). CDR3 region: CASSLGSDTDTQYF.

This rearrangement joins TRBV7-9 to TRBJ1-1. The CDR3 length is 14 residues. The germline V gene encodes CDR1 SEHNR and CDR2 FQNEAQ (reference sequence). CDR3 in amino acids: CASSLAFGNTEAFF.

The chain links TRBV28 to TRBJ1-2; TCRdb selects TRBD1, and the lack of DNA leaves this call unchecked. Germline loops: CDR1 MDHEN, CDR2 SYDVKM. The CDR3 is made up of 13 amino acids. CDR3 sequence reads: CASTLQGRGGYTF.

V is TRBV28 and J is TRBJ1-5. Germline V gene sequence: CDR1 MDHEN, CDR2 SYDVKM. This CDR3 region has 16 residues. The chain's CDR3 is CASSLVLESDNQPQHF.

The V call is TRBV6-5, the J call TRBJ1-6; TCRdb returns TRBD1, unconfirmable since there is no DNA. Per the germline V gene, CDR1 is MNHEY and CDR2 is SVGAGI. The CDR3 has 16 amino acids. The CDR3: CASSYSMAGTNSPLHF.

The genes are TRBV6-2 or TRBV6-3 and TRBJ2-1; the TCRdb call, TRBD2, lacks DNA for checking. CDR1 is MNHEY, CDR2 SVGEGT, per germline. CDR3 size: 15 residues. CDR3 amino acids: CASTRGERSYNEQFF.

The CDR3 sequence: CASSKVTGSSGANVLTF. The V and J genes are TRBV5-6 and TRBJ2-6; TCRdb reports TRBD1, a call that lacks DNA to check it against. The CDR3 runs to 17 residues. CDR1 and CDR2 from the germline V gene are SGHDT and YYEEEE.

The chain combines TRBV28 with TRBJ1-2; TCRdb designates TRBD1, a call that cannot be tested without DNA. CDR1 is MDHEN and CDR2 is SYDVKM in the germline V gene. This CDR3 region has 18 residues. CDR3 region: CASSLNFGAGGSSYGYTF.

CDR3 residues: CASSRSVDYGYTF. The rearrangement uses TRBV11-2 and TRBJ1-2. The length of the CDR3 is 13 residues. Germline V gives CDR1 SGHAT, CDR2 FQNNGV.

The J gene is TRBJ1-4, the V gene TRBV12-3 or TRBV12-4. CDR3 length: 14 amino acids. The chain's CDR3 is CASSIDSHREKLFF.

The chain joins TRBV29-1 to TRBJ1-2; the TCRdb call, TRBD1, lacks DNA for checking. Germline loops: CDR1 SQVTM, CDR2 ANQGSEA. This CDR3 comprises 12 residues. This CDR3 reads CSVTGENYGYTF.

The V and J genes are TRBV6-2 or TRBV6-3 and TRBJ2-7; TCRdb lists TRBD1, though no DNA is available to test this call. The CDR3 is 14 residues long. The V gene's germline CDR1 is MNHEY and CDR2 SVGEGT. The CDR3 reads CASKDRTVSYEQYF.

The chain has TRBV5-6 and TRBJ2-3; checking the TCRdb D call of TRBD1 is not possible without DNA. This CDR3 is built from 16 residues. From germline, CDR1 is SGHDT and CDR2 YYEEEE. The CDR3 is CASSLAQGQGTDTQYF.

The chain links TRBV5-1 to TRBJ1-4. The CDR3 totals 16 residues. Germline V lookup: CDR1 SGHRS, CDR2 YFSETQ. CDR3 sequence reads: CASSLEAGPTSKKLFF. Full variable domain (missing parts from reference TRBV5-1 and TRBJ1-4): KAGVTQTPRYLIKTRGQQVTLSCSPISGHRSVSWYQQTPGQGLQFLFEYFSETQRNKGNFPGRFSGRQFSNSRSEMNVSTLELGDSALYLCASSLEAGPTSKKLFFGSGTQLSVL.